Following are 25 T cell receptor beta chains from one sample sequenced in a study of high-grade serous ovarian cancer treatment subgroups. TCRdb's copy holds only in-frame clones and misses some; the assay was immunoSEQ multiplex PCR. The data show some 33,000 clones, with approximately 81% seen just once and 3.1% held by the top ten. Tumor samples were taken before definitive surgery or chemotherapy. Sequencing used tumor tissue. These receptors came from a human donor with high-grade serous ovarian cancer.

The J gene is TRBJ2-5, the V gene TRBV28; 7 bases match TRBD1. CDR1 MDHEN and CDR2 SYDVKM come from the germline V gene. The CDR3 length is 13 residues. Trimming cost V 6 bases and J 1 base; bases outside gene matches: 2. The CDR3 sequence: CASRQGTQETQYF. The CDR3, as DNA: TGTGCCAGCAGACAGGGGACCCAAGAGACCCAGTACTTC.

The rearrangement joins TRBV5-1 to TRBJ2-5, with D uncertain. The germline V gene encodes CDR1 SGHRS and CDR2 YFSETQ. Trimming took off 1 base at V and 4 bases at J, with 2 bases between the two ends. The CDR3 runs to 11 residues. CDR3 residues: CASSLRETQYF. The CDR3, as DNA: TGCGCCAGCAGCTTGCGAGAGACCCAGTACTTC.

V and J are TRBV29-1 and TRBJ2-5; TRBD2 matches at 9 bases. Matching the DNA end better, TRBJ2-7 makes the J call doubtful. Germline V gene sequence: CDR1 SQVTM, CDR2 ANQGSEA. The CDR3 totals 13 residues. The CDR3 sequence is CSATTSGQYEQYF. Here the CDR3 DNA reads TGCAGCGCCACGACTAGCGGCCAGTACGAGCAGTACTTC.

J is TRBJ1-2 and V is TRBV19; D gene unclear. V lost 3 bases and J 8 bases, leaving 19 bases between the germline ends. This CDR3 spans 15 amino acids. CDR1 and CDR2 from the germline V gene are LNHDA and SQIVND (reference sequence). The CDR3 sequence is CASSMRADRFLGYTF. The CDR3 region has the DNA TGTGCCAGTAGTATGAGGGCGGACCGATTCTTGGGCTACACCTTC.

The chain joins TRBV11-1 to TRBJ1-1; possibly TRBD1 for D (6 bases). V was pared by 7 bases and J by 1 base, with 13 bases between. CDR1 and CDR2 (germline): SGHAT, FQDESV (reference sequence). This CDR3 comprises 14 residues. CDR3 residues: CASNRVSENTEAFF. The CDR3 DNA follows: TGTGCCAGCAACAGGGTCAGCGAGAACACTGAAGCTTTCTTT.

The CDR3 DNA reads TGTGCCAGCAGTCATAGTGTTGGGGGAAACACAGATACGCAGTATTTT. This translates into CASSHSVGGNTDTQYF. V and J are TRBV28 and TRBJ2-3; perhaps D is TRBD1 or TRBD2 (5 bases each). From germline, CDR1 is MDHEN and CDR2 SYDVKM. The CDR3 is 16 amino acids. The V gene lost 5 bases and the J gene lost 2 bases, with 17 bases spanning the gap. Variable domain in full (rest from reference TRBV28 and TRBJ2-3): DVKVTQSSRYLVKRTGEKVFLECVQDMDHENMFWYRQDPGLGLRLIYFSYDVKMKEKGDIPEGYSVSREKKERFSLILESASTNQTSMYLCASSHSVGGNTDTQYFGPGTRLTVL.

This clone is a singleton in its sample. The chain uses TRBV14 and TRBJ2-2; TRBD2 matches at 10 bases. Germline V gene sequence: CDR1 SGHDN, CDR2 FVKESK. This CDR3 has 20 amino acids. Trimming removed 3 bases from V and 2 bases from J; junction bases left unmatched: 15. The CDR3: CASSQPPLAGTGINTGELFF. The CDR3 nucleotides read TGTGCCAGCAGCCAGCCACCACTAGCGGGAACGGGAATAAACACCGGGGAGCTGTTTTTT.

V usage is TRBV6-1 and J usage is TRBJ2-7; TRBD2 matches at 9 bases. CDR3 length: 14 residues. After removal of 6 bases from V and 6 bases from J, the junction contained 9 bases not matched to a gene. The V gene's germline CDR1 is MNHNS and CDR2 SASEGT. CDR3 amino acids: CASRLSGSSGEQYF. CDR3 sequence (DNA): TGTGCCAGCAGGCTTAGCGGGAGCTCCGGCGAGCAGTACTTC.

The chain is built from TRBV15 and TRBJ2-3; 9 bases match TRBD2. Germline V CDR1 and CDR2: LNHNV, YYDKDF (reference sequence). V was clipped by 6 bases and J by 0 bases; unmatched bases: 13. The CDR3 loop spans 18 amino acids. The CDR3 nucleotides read TGTGCCACCAGACGGAGAGGAGCGGGAGGCGGGAGCACAGATACGCAGTATTTT. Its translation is CATRRRGAGGGSTDTQYF.

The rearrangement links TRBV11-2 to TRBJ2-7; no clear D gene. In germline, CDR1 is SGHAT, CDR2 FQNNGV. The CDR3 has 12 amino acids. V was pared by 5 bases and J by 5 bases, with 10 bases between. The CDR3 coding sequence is TGTGCCAGCAGCCGGACGGTACACGAGCAGTACTTC. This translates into CASSRTVHEQYF.

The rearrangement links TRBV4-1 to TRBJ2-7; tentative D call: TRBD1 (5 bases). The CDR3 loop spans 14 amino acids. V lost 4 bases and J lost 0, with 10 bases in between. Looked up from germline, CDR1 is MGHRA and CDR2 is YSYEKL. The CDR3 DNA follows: TGCGCCAGCAGCCCCACAGGTTCCTCCTACGAGCAGTACTTC. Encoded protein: CASSPTGSSYEQYF.

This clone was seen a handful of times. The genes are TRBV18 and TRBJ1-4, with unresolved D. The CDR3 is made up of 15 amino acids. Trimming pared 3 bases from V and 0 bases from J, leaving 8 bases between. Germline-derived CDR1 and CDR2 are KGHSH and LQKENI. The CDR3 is CASSPVRATNEKLFF. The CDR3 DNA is TGTGCCAGCTCACCCGTGCGTGCAACTAATGAAAAACTGTTTTTT.

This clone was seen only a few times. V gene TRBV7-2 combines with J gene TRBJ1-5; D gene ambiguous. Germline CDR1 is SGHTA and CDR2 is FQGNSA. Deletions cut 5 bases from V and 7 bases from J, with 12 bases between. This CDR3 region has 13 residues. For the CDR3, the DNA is TGTGCCAGCAGCCCATCCCCTCAGCAGCCCCAGCATTTT. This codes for CASSPSPQQPQHF. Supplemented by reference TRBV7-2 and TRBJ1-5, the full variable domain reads GAGVSQSPSNKVTEKGKDVELRCDPISGHTALYWYRQSLGQGLEFLIYFQGNSAPDKSGLPSDRFSAERTGGSVSTLTIQRTQQEDSAVYLCASSPSPQQPQHFGDGTRLSIL.

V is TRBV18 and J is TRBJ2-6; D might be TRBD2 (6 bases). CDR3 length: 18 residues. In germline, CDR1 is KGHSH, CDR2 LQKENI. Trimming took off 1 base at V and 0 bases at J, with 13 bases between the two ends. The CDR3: CASSPQGGYPSGANVLTF. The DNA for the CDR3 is TGTGCCAGCTCACCACAAGGAGGGTATCCCTCTGGGGCCAACGTCCTGACTTTC.

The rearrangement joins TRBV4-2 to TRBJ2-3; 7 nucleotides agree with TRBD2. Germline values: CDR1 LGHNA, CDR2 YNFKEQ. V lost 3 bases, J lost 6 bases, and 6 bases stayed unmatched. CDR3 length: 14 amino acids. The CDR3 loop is CASSHRTSEDTQYF. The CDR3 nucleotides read TGTGCCAGCAGCCATAGGACTAGTGAGGATACGCAGTATTTT.

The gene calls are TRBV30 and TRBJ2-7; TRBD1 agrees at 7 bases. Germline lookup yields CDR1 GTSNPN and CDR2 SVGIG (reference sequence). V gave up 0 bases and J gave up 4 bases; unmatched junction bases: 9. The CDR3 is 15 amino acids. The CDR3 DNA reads TGTGCCTGGAGTGTAAAGGTGGCAGGGGGATACGAGCAGTACTTC. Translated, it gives CAWSVKVAGGYEQYF. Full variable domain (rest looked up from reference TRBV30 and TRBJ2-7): SQTIHQWPATLVQPVGSPLSLECTVEGTSNPNLYWYRQAAGRGLQLLFYSVGIGQISSEVPQNLSASRPQDRQFILSSKKLLLSDSGFYLCAWSVKVAGGYEQYFGPGTRLTVT.

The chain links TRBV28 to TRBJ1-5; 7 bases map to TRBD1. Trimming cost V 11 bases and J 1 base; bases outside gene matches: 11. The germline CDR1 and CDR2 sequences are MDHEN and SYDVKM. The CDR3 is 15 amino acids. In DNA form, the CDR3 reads TGTGCCCTTGGGGCCGCAGGGGGGAGCAATCAGCCCCAGCATTTT. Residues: CALGAAGGSNQPQHF.

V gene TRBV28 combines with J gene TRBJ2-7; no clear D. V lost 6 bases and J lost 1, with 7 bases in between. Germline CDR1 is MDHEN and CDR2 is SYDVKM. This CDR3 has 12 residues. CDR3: CASSLGSYEQYF. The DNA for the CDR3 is TGTGCCAGCAGCCTAGGATCCTACGAGCAGTACTTC.

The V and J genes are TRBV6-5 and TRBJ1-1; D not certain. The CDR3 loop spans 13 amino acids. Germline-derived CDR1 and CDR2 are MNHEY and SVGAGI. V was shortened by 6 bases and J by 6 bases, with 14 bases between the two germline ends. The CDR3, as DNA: TGTGCCAGCAGCACTCTAGGGAGGTCTGAAGCTTTCTTT. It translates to CASSTLGRSEAFF.

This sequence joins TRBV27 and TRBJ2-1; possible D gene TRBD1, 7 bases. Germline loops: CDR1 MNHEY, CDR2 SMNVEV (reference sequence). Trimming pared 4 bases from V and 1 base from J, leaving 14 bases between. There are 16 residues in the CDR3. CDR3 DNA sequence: TGTGCCAGCAGTTCCCCCCAGGGGGGATCCTACAATGAGCAGTTCTTC. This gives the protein CASSSPQGGSYNEQFF.

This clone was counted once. DNA of the CDR3: TGTGCCAGCAGCGTTATTCGGAGCGGAGGGCCGGAGACCCAGTACTTC. Protein: CASSVIRSGGPETQYF. The genes are TRBV9 and TRBJ2-5, with a possible D match to TRBD2 (6 bases). The CDR3 extends over 16 amino acids. Germline V gives CDR1 SGDLS, CDR2 YYNGEE. Trimming left V 2 bases short and J 5 bases short, with 19 bases between.

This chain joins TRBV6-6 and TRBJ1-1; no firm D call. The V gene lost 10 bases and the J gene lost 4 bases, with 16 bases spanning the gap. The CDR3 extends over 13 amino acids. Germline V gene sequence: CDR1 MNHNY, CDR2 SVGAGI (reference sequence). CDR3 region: CATAPGQITEAFF. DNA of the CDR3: TGTGCCACCGCTCCCGGGCAGATCACTGAAGCTTTCTTT.

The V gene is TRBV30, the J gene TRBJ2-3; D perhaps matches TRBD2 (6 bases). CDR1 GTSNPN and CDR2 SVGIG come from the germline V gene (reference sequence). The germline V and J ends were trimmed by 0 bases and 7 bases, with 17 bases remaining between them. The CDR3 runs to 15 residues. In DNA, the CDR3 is TGTGCCTGGAGTGTACGGGGGTTCACGATACATACGCAGTATTTT. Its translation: CAWSVRGFTIHTQYF.

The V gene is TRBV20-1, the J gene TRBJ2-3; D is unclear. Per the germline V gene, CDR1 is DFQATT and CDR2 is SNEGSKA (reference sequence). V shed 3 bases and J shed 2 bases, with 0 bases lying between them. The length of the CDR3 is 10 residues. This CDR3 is CSASTDTQYF. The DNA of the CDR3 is TGCAGTGCTAGCACAGATACGCAGTATTTT.

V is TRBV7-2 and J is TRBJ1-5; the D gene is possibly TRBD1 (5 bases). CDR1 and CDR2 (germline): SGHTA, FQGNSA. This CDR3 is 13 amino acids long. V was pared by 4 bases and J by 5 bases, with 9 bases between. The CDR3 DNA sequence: TGTGCCAGCAGCTATACGGGGGATCAGCCCCAGCATTTT. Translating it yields CASSYTGDQPQHF.